The clone carrying this T cell receptor (beta chain) was seen more than once but under ten times. Its antigen is undetermined. The data originate from a study of cytomegalovirus exposure and HLA in healthy donors. About the research overall: Later analysis reported that the 120 validation repertoires shared the platform of the roughly 630 first-cohort repertoires.

TCRdb keeps only in-frame clones here, not all; method: immunoSEQ multiplex PCR. The sample holds some 130,000 clones; 88% are singletons and the top ten take 1.2% to 1.5%. Points from the study as a whole: Reported results showed that the classifier diagnosed cytomegalovirus status with high specificity and sensitivity. Researchers reported that a few CMV-associated chains were confirmed in vitro as CMV antigen-specific. The investigators catalogued 180 or so TCR beta chains as cytomegalovirus-associated.

Trimming stripped 4 bases from V and 4 bases from J, with 8 bases between. There are 12 residues in the CDR3. The germline V gene has CDR1 MGHDK and CDR2 SYGVNS. Sequenced input: PBMCs. The origin of this receptor is a man aged 30-40 years in good health and CMV-seronegative. The V and J genes are TRBV25-1 and TRBJ2-7; perhaps TRBD1 as D (6 bases). The CDR3 is CASSARGYEQYF. The CDR3 nucleotides are TGTGCCAGCAGTGCCAGGGGATACGAGCAGTACTTC.